A selection of T cell receptor beta chains follows, all from one sample in a study of cytomegalovirus exposure and HLA in healthy donors. Sequenced by immunoSEQ multiplex PCR; TCRdb stores in-frame clones only, minus some. The ten top clones account for approximately 1%, within a sample of tens of thousands of clones. The source material was PBMCs. These receptors were collected from a young woman in good health and CMV-seronegative. Both conserved end residues are trimmed from each CDR3. The D gene is left open where the match is weak.

d_call: TRBD1; v_call: TRBV5-4; cdr3_aa: ASGQGASYGYT
d_call: .; v_call: TRBV19; cdr3_aa: ASSIGLTYNEQF
d_call: .; v_call: TRBV5-1; cdr3_aa: ASSLDGGNQPQH
d_call: .; v_call: TRBV5-1; cdr3_aa: ASSPGERAGELF
d_call: .; v_call: TRBV19; cdr3_aa: ASSSRSAARNEQF
d_call: .; v_call: TRBV30; cdr3_aa: AWSVRGQGEKTQY
d_call: TRBD1; v_call: TRBV4-1; cdr3_aa: ASSHLYPTGGDYGYT
d_call: TRBD1; v_call: TRBV7-8; cdr3_aa: ASSPETGVGNYGYT
d_call: TRBD1; v_call: TRBV6-1; cdr3_aa: ASSARQGNTEAF
d_call: TRBD1; v_call: TRBV4-2; cdr3_aa: ASSRSSTGTGGDEQY
d_call: TRBD2; v_call: TRBV6-1; cdr3_aa: ASSEVPGGRETQY
d_call: .; v_call: TRBV30; cdr3_aa: AWTLGAGELF
d_call: .; v_call: TRBV29-1; cdr3_aa: SVGGQDYGYT
d_call: TRBD2; v_call: TRBV11-2; cdr3_aa: ASSVPGGSDNEQF
d_call: .; v_call: TRBV6-5; cdr3_aa: ASSSRGGREAF